A selection of T cell receptor beta chains follows, all from one sample in a study of T cell changes during pregnancy in multiple sclerosis. Using immunoSEQ multiplex PCR, the repertoire was profiled, and TCRdb retains in-frame clones only, with some absent. Of some 49,000 clones in the sample, 90% were seen once. The sample was peripheral blood, taken after pregnancy. Receptors were obtained from a female donor in good health, enrolled as a control in a pregnancy study. CDR3s include the opening cysteine and the closing phenylalanine or tryptophan. Fields, in order: clone size, J gene, D gene, V gene, CDR3 protein, CDR3 DNA. D genes are given only for firm matches. Some rows mark clone size as missing; the rest say once, few, many or name a class of expanded clone.

clone size: NA; J gene: TRBJ1-3; D gene: NA; V gene: TRBV19; CDR3 protein: CASSRAGNSGNTIYF; CDR3 DNA: TGTGCCAGTAGTAGGGCAGGGAACTCTGGAAACACCATATATTTT
clone size: NA; J gene: TRBJ1-4; D gene: NA; V gene: TRBV5-1; CDR3 protein: CASSLDPVSNEKLFF; CDR3 DNA: TGCGCCAGCAGCTTGGATCCGGTATCTAATGAAAAACTGTTTTTT
clone size: NA; J gene: TRBJ2-1; D gene: NA; V gene: TRBV19; CDR3 protein: CASKGGGPYNEQFF; CDR3 DNA: TGTGCCAGTAAAGGCGGGGGCCCCTACAATGAGCAGTTCTTC
clone size: NA; J gene: TRBJ2-7; D gene: TRBD2; V gene: TRBV5-1; CDR3 protein: CASSLGGRPSYEQYF; CDR3 DNA: TGCGCCAGCAGCTTGGGCGGGAGGCCCTCCTACGAGCAGTACTTC
clone size: NA; J gene: TRBJ1-2; D gene: TRBD1; V gene: TRBV28; CDR3 protein: CASSTHGQGAEGYTF; CDR3 DNA: TGTGCCAGCAGTACACACGGACAGGGGGCTGAGGGCTACACCTTC
clone size: NA; J gene: TRBJ1-2; D gene: TRBD1; V gene: TRBV28; CDR3 protein: CASRTPDRGTNYGYTF; CDR3 DNA: TGTGCCAGCAGGACCCCCGACAGGGGAACTAACTATGGCTACACCTTC
clone size: NA; J gene: TRBJ1-1; D gene: NA; V gene: TRBV5-1; CDR3 protein: CASSSGVGVMNTEAFF; CDR3 DNA: TGCGCCAGCAGCTCCGGGGTCGGGGTGATGAACACTGAAGCTTTCTTT
clone size: NA; J gene: TRBJ2-3; D gene: TRBD2; V gene: TRBV7-9; CDR3 protein: CASSPREGPDTQYF; CDR3 DNA: TGTGCCAGCAGCCCCCGGGAGGGCCCAGATACGCAGTATTTT
clone size: NA; J gene: TRBJ2-2; D gene: NA; V gene: TRBV11-3; CDR3 protein: CASKRSAGELFF; CDR3 DNA: TGTGCCAGCAAGAGGAGCGCCGGGGAGCTGTTTTTT
clone size: NA; J gene: TRBJ1-1; D gene: NA; V gene: TRBV27; CDR3 protein: CASSLALNTEAFF; CDR3 DNA: TGTGCCAGCAGTTTAGCGCTGAACACTGAAGCTTTCTTT
clone size: NA; J gene: TRBJ1-3; D gene: NA; V gene: TRBV5-8; CDR3 protein: CASSYAFGGSGNTIYF; CDR3 DNA: TGTGCCAGCAGCTACGCTTTCGGCGGCTCTGGAAACACCATATATTTT
clone size: NA; J gene: TRBJ2-7; D gene: NA; V gene: TRBV2; CDR3 protein: CASSEGQDFYEQYF; CDR3 DNA: TGTGCCAGCAGTGAAGGACAGGATTTCTACGAGCAGTACTTC
clone size: NA; J gene: TRBJ2-7; D gene: TRBD2; V gene: TRBV7-8; CDR3 protein: CASSSAAGTSSYEQYF; CDR3 DNA: TGTGCCAGCAGCTCGGCAGCCGGGACTAGCTCCTACGAGCAGTACTTC
clone size: NA; J gene: TRBJ2-3; D gene: TRBD2; V gene: TRBV5-8; CDR3 protein: CASSKGLAGSWDTQYF; CDR3 DNA: TGTGCCAGCAGCAAAGGACTAGCGGGGTCTTGGGATACGCAGTATTTT
clone size: NA; J gene: TRBJ2-5; D gene: TRBD2; V gene: TRBV4-1; CDR3 protein: CASSQAGGGETQYF; CDR3 DNA: TGCGCCAGCAGCCAAGCGGGAGGGGGGGAGACCCAGTACTTC
clone size: NA; J gene: TRBJ2-7; D gene: NA; V gene: TRBV28; CDR3 protein: CASSSFGGQYEQYF; CDR3 DNA: TGTGCCAGCAGTTCATTCGGGGGGCAATACGAGCAGTACTTC
clone size: NA; J gene: TRBJ1-1; D gene: NA; V gene: TRBV30; CDR3 protein: CAWGSGARSGEAFF; CDR3 DNA: TGTGCCTGGGGAAGCGGAGCTAGGTCCGGTGAAGCTTTCTTT
clone size: NA; J gene: TRBJ2-3; D gene: TRBD1; V gene: TRBV5-4; CDR3 protein: CASSFRDRGPDTQYF; CDR3 DNA: TGTGCCAGCAGCTTCCGGGACAGGGGGCCAGATACGCAGTATTTT
clone size: NA; J gene: TRBJ2-1; D gene: TRBD1; V gene: TRBV5-1; CDR3 protein: CASSLGGGTYNEQFF; CDR3 DNA: TGCGCCAGCAGCTTGGGAGGGGGCACCTACAATGAGCAGTTCTTC
clone size: few; J gene: TRBJ2-1; D gene: NA; V gene: TRBV7-9; CDR3 protein: CASTPLEYFNEQFF; CDR3 DNA: TGTGCCAGCACCCCCTTGGAGTACTTCAATGAGCAGTTCTTC
clone size: NA; J gene: TRBJ1-2; D gene: NA; V gene: TRBV29-1; CDR3 protein: CTSTPTGNYGYTF; CDR3 DNA: TGCACCAGTACCCCAACAGGGAACTATGGCTACACCTTC
clone size: few; J gene: TRBJ2-6; D gene: TRBD2; V gene: TRBV19; CDR3 protein: CASMGGSGANVLTF; CDR3 DNA: TGTGCCAGTATGGGAGGGTCTGGGGCCAACGTCCTGACTTTC
clone size: few; J gene: TRBJ1-1; D gene: NA; V gene: TRBV29-1; CDR3 protein: CSVIGQPNTEAFF; CDR3 DNA: TGCAGCGTTATAGGACAGCCGAACACTGAAGCTTTCTTT
clone size: NA; J gene: TRBJ2-6; D gene: TRBD1; V gene: TRBV9; CDR3 protein: CASSATPGQPSGANVLTF; CDR3 DNA: TGTGCCAGCAGCGCAACCCCGGGACAGCCCTCTGGGGCCAACGTCCTGACTTTC
clone size: NA; J gene: TRBJ2-3; D gene: TRBD2; V gene: TRBV27; CDR3 protein: CASSRKRGYTDTQYF; CDR3 DNA: TGTGCCAGCAGTCGCAAGCGGGGGTACACAGATACGCAGTATTTT
clone size: NA; J gene: TRBJ1-1; D gene: TRBD1; V gene: TRBV4-1; CDR3 protein: CASSRTGTGDTGGAFF; CDR3 DNA: TGCGCCAGCAGCCGAACCGGGACAGGGGATACCGGTGGGGCTTTCTTT
clone size: NA; J gene: TRBJ2-2; D gene: TRBD1; V gene: TRBV6-6; CDR3 protein: CASSATGDTNTGELFF; CDR3 DNA: TGTGCCAGCAGTGCAACAGGGGACACGAACACCGGGGAGCTGTTTTTT
clone size: NA; J gene: TRBJ1-5; D gene: TRBD1; V gene: TRBV30; CDR3 protein: CASPLSGTGFSNQPQHF; CDR3 DNA: TGTGCCTCTCCGCTCTCCGGGACAGGGTTTAGCAATCAGCCCCAGCATTTT
clone size: NA; J gene: TRBJ1-2; D gene: TRBD1; V gene: TRBV19; CDR3 protein: CATRDRGLFYGYTF; CDR3 DNA: TGTGCCACCAGGGACAGGGGGCTTTTCTATGGCTACACCTTC
clone size: once; J gene: TRBJ2-7; D gene: TRBD1; V gene: TRBV7-6; CDR3 protein: CASSQSTGTGAPYEQYF; CDR3 DNA: TGTGCCAGCAGCCAAAGCACCGGGACAGGGGCCCCCTACGAGCAGTACTTC
clone size: NA; J gene: TRBJ1-1; D gene: NA; V gene: TRBV5-4; CDR3 protein: CASSSGTLNTEAFF; CDR3 DNA: TGTGCCAGCAGTTCTGGCACCTTAAACACTGAAGCTTTCTTT
clone size: NA; J gene: TRBJ1-4; D gene: TRBD1; V gene: TRBV7-8; CDR3 protein: CASGTGTGSEKLFF; CDR3 DNA: TGTGCCAGCGGTACCGGGACAGGGAGTGAAAAACTGTTTTTT
clone size: NA; J gene: TRBJ1-1; D gene: NA; V gene: TRBV15; CDR3 protein: CATSRVPDRNTEAFF; CDR3 DNA: TGTGCCACCAGCAGAGTCCCGGACAGGAACACTGAAGCTTTCTTT
clone size: NA; J gene: TRBJ2-1; D gene: TRBD2; V gene: TRBV5-4; CDR3 protein: CASSLFGAGGLGNEQFF; CDR3 DNA: TGTGCCAGCAGCTTGTTTGGAGCGGGAGGTCTGGGGAATGAGCAGTTCTTC
clone size: NA; J gene: TRBJ1-1; D gene: NA; V gene: TRBV7-2; CDR3 protein: CASSFGRRDTEAFF; CDR3 DNA: TGTGCCAGCAGCTTCGGGAGAAGAGACACTGAAGCTTTCTTT
clone size: NA; J gene: TRBJ2-2; D gene: NA; V gene: TRBV4-3; CDR3 protein: CASSQDWSADRELFF; CDR3 DNA: TGCGCCAGCAGCCAAGATTGGTCCGCGGACAGGGAGCTGTTTTTT
clone size: NA; J gene: TRBJ1-1; D gene: NA; V gene: TRBV6-5; CDR3 protein: CASTPSAGNTEAFF; CDR3 DNA: TGTGCCAGCACCCCATCCGCGGGGAACACTGAAGCTTTCTTT
clone size: NA; J gene: TRBJ2-4; D gene: NA; V gene: TRBV7-2; CDR3 protein: CASSNGQVAKNIQYF; CDR3 DNA: TGTGCCAGCAGCAATGGACAAGTAGCCAAAAACATTCAGTACTTC
clone size: NA; J gene: TRBJ2-7; D gene: TRBD1; V gene: TRBV27; CDR3 protein: CASSLRTGGEYEQYF; CDR3 DNA: TGTGCCAGCAGTTTAAGGACAGGGGGCGAATACGAGCAGTACTTC
clone size: NA; J gene: TRBJ1-1; D gene: NA; V gene: TRBV19; CDR3 protein: CASTRRRKAEGTEAFF; CDR3 DNA: TGTGCCAGTACCCGACGAAGGAAGGCGGAGGGGACTGAAGCTTTCTTT
clone size: NA; J gene: TRBJ2-3; D gene: NA; V gene: TRBV28; CDR3 protein: CASSQAASTDTQYF; CDR3 DNA: TGTGCCAGCAGCCAGGCAGCTAGCACAGATACGCAGTATTTT
clone size: once; J gene: TRBJ1-1; D gene: NA; V gene: TRBV7-9; CDR3 protein: CATRGRRGNTEAFF; CDR3 DNA: TGTGCCACCAGGGGACGGCGGGGGAACACTGAAGCTTTCTTT
clone size: NA; J gene: TRBJ1-6; D gene: NA; V gene: TRBV5-1; CDR3 protein: CASSVSGKGVSPLHF; CDR3 DNA: TGCGCCAGCAGCGTCTCGGGTAAGGGAGTTTCACCCCTCCACTTT
clone size: NA; J gene: TRBJ2-1; D gene: TRBD2; V gene: TRBV27; CDR3 protein: CASSLASGGALGEQFF; CDR3 DNA: TGTGCCAGCAGTTTAGCTAGCGGGGGGGCCCTTGGGGAGCAGTTCTTC
clone size: NA; J gene: TRBJ1-6; D gene: NA; V gene: TRBV27; CDR3 protein: CASSPENNSPLHF; CDR3 DNA: TGTGCCAGCAGTCCAGAAAATAATTCACCCCTCCACTTT
clone size: NA; J gene: TRBJ2-7; D gene: TRBD1; V gene: TRBV5-1; CDR3 protein: CASSLSPGQGTYEQYF; CDR3 DNA: TGCGCCAGCAGCTTATCACCGGGACAGGGAACCTACGAGCAGTACTTC